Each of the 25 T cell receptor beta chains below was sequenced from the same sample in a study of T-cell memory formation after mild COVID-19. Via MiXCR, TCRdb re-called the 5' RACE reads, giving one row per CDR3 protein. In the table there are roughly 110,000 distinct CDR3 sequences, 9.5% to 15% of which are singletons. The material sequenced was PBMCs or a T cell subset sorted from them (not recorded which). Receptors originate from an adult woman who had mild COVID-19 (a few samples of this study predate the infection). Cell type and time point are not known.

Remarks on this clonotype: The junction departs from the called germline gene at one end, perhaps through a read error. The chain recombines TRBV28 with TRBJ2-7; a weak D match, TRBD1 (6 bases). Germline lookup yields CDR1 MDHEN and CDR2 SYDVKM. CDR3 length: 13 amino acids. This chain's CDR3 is CASSLAGEYEKYF. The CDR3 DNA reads TGTGCCAGCAGTTTGGCAGGGGAGTACGAGAAGTACTTC.

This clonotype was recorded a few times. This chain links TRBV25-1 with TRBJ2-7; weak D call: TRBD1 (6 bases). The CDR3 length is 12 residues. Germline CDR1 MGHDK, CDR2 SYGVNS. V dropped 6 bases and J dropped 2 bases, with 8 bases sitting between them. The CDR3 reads CASRDSPYEQYF. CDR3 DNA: TGTGCCAGCAGGGACAGTCCCTACGAGCAGTACTTC.

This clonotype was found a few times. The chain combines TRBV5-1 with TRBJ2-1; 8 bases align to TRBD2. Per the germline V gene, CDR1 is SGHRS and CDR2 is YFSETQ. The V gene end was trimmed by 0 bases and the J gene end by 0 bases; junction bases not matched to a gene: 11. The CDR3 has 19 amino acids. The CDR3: CASSLEGLEWIGSYNEQFF. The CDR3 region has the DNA TGCGCCAGCAGCTTGGAGGGACTAGAGTGGATTGGCTCCTACAATGAGCAGTTCTTC.

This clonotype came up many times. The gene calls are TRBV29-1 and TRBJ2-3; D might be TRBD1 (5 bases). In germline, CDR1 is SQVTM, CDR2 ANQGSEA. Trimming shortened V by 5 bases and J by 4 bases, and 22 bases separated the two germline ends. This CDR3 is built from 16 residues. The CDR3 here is CSVLGWETGVADTQYF. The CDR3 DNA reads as TGCAGCGTTCTGGGGTGGGAAACAGGAGTGGCAGATACGCAGTATTTT.

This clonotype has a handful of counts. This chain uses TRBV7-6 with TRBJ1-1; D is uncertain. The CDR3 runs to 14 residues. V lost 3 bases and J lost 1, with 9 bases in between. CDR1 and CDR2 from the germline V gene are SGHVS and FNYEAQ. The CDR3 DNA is TGTGCCAGCAGCTTGTCGGCGGAGAACACTGAAGCTTTCTTT. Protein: CASSLSAENTEAFF.

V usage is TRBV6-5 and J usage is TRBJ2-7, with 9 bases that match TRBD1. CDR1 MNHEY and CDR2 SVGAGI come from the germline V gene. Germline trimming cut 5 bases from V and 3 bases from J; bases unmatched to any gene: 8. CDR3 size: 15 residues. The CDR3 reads CASSEPGQGIYEQYF. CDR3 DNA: TGTGCCAGCAGTGAACCGGGACAGGGCATCTACGAGCAGTACTTC.

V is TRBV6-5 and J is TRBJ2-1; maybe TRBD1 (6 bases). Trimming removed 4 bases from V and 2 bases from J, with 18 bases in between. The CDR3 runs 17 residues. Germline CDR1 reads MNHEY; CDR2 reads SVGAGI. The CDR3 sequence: CASSLGGEGVPYNEQFF. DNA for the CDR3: TGTGCCAGCAGTTTAGGGGGTGAAGGGGTCCCCTACAATGAGCAGTTCTTC.

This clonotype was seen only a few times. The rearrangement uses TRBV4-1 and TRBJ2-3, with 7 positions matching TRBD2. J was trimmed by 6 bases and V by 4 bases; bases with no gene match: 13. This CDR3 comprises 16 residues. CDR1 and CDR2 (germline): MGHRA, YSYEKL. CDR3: CASSPPVGAGKDTQYF. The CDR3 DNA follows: TGCGCCAGCAGCCCGCCCGTCGGAGCGGGGAAGGATACGCAGTATTTT.

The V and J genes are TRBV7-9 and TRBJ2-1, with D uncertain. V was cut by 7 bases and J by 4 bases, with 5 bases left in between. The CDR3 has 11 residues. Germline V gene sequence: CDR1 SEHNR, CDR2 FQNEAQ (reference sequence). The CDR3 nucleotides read TGTGCCAGCAACAGTTACAATGAGCAGTTCTTC. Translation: CASNSYNEQFF.

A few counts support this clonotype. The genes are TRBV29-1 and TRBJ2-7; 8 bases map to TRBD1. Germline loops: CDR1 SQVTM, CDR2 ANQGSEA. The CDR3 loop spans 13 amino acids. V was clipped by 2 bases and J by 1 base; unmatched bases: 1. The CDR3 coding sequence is TGCAGCGTTGAACAGGGGGCGTCCTACGAGCAGTACTTC. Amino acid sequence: CSVEQGASYEQYF.

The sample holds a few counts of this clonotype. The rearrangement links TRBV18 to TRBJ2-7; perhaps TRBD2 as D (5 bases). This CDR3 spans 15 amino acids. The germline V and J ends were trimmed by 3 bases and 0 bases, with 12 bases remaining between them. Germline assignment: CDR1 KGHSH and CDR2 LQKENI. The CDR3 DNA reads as TGTGCCAGCTCACCGCTAAAGAGCGGCTCCTACGAGCAGTACTTC. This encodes CASSPLKSGSYEQYF.

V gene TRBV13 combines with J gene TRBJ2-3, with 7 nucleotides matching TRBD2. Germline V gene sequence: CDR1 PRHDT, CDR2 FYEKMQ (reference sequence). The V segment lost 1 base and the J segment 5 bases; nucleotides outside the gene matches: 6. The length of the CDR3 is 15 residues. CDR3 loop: CASSLEGAGEDTQYF. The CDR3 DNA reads TGTGCCAGCAGCTTAGAGGGCGCGGGGGAAGATACGCAGTATTTT.

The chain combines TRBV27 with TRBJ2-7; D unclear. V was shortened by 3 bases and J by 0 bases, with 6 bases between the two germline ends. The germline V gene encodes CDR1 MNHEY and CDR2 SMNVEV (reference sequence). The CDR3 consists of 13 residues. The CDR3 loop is CASSFESSYEQYF. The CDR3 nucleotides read TGTGCCAGCAGTTTCGAGAGCTCCTACGAGCAGTACTTC.

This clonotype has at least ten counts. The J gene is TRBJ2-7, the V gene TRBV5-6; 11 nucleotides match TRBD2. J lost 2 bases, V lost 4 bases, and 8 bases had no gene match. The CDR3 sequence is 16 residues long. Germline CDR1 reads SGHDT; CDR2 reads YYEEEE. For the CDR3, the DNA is TGTGCCAGCAGCGCTCCCGCGGGACTAGCGGCCTACGAGCAGTACTTC. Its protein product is CASSAPAGLAAYEQYF. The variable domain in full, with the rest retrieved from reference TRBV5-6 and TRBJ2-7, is DAGVTQSPTHLIKTRGQQVTLRCSPKSGHDTVSWYQQALGQGPQFIFQYYEEEERQRGNFPDRFSGHQFPNYSSELNVNALLLGDSALYLCASSAPAGLAAYEQYFGPGTRLTVT.

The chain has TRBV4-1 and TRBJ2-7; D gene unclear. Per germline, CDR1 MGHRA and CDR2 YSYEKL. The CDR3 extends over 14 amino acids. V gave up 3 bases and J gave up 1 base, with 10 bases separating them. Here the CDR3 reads CASSQGSPSYEQYF. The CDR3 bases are TGCGCCAGCAGCCAGGGTTCCCCGTCCTACGAGCAGTACTTC.

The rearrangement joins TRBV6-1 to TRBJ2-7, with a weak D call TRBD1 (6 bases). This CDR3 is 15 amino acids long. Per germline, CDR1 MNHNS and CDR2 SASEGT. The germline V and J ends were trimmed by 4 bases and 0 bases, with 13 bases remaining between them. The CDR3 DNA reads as TGTGCCAGCAGTGGACAGGTCGAAAGCTCCTACGAGCAGTACTTC. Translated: CASSGQVESSYEQYF.

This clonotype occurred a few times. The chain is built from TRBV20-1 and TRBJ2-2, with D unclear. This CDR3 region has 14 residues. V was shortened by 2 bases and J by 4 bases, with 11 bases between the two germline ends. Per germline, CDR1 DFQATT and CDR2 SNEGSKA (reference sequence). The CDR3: CSARYFRATGELFF. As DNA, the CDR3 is TGCAGTGCTAGATATTTTAGGGCCACCGGGGAGCTGTTTTTT.

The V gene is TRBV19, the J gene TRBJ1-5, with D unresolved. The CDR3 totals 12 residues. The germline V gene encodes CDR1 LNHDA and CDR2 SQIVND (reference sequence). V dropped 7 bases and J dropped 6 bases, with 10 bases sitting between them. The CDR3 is CASTTGGQPQHF. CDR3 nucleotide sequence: TGTGCCAGTACAACGGGAGGTCAGCCCCAGCATTTT.

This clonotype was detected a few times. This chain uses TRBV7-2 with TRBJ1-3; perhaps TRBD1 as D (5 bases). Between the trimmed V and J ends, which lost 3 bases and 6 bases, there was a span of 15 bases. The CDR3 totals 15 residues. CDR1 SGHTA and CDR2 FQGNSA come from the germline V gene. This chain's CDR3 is CASSFDGGRENTIYF. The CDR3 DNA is TGTGCCAGCAGCTTTGATGGGGGGAGAGAAAACACCATATATTTT.

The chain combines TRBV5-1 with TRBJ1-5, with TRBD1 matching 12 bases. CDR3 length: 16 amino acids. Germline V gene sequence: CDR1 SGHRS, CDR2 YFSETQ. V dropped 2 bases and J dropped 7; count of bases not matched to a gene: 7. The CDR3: CASSLTGTGGQQPQHF. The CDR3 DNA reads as TGCGCCAGCAGCTTAACCGGGACAGGGGGCCAACAGCCCCAGCATTTT. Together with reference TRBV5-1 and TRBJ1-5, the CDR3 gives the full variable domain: KAGVTQTPRYLIKTRGQQVTLSCSPISGHRSVSWYQQTPGQGLQFLFEYFSETQRNKGNFPGRFSGRQFSNSRSEMNVSTLELGDSALYLCASSLTGTGGQQPQHFGDGTRLSIL.

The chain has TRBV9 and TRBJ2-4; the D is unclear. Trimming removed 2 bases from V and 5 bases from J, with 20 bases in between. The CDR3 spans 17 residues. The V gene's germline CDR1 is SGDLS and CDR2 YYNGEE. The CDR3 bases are TGTGCCAGCAGCGTTTCGGACCACTGGAGAGGCCAAAACATTCAGTACTTC. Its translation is CASSVSDHWRGQNIQYF.

CDR3 residues: CASSFFPSGTYEQYF. In DNA, the CDR3 is TGTGCCAGCAGCTTCTTCCCAAGCGGGACCTACGAGCAGTACTTC. V gene TRBV5-5 combines with J gene TRBJ2-7; 7 nucleotides line up with TRBD2. Trimming removed 2 bases from V and 2 bases from J; junction bases left unmatched: 7. The length of the CDR3 is 15 residues. Germline CDR1 SGHKS, CDR2 YYEKEE (reference sequence). The full variable domain, in which reference TRBV5-5 and TRBJ2-7 provide the parts outside the CDR3, is DAGVTQSPTHLIKTRGQQVTLRCSPISGHKSVSWYQQVLGQGPQFIFQYYEKEERGRGNFPDRFSARQFPNYSSELNVNALLLGDSALYLCASSFFPSGTYEQYFGPGTRLTVT.

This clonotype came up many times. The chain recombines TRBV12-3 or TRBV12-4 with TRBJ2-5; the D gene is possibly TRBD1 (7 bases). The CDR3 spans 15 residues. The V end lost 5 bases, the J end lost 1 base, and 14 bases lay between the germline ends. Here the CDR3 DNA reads TGTGCCAGCAGTGACCGACAGGGACTCCAAGAGACCCAGTACTTC. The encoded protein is CASSDRQGLQETQYF.

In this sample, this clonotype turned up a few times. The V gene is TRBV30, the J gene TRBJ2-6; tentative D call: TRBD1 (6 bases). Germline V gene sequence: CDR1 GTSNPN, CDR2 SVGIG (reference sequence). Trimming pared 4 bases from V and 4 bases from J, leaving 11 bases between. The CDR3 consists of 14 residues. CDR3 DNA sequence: TGTGCCTGGACCCAGGGGATCGGGGCCAACGTCCTGACTTTC. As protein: CAWTQGIGANVLTF.

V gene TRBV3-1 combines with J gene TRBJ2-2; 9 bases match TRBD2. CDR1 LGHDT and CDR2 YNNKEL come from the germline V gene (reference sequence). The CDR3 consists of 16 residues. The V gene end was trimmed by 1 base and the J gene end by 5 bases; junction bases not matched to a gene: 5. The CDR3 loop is CASSQAAGGQTGELFF. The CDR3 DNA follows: TGTGCCAGCAGCCAAGCAGCGGGAGGTCAGACCGGGGAGCTGTTTTTT.